This TCR beta chain is from a study of blood T cell repertoires in COVID-19. Study context: The United States, Italy and Spain provided the acute and convalescent COVID-19 samples.

Sequencing was performed with immunoSEQ multiplex PCR; in TCRdb, only in-frame clones are kept and a portion is missing. Of approximately 68,000 clones detected, roughly nine tenths appear once; the ten largest clones hold approximately 4.7%. Trimming cost V 0 bases and J 14 bases, with 14 bases left between them. Germline loops: CDR1 MGHRA, CDR2 YSYEKL. There are 13 residues in the CDR3. This sequence joins TRBV4-1 and TRBJ2-1; weak D call: TRBD1 (6 bases). The sequencing input was peripheral blood. The receptor was isolated from a man aged 45 to 65 with active COVID-19. CDR3 in DNA: TGCGCCAGCAGCCAAGAGGAGTATACAGGGAAGTTCTTC. It yields the protein CASSQEEYTGKFF.